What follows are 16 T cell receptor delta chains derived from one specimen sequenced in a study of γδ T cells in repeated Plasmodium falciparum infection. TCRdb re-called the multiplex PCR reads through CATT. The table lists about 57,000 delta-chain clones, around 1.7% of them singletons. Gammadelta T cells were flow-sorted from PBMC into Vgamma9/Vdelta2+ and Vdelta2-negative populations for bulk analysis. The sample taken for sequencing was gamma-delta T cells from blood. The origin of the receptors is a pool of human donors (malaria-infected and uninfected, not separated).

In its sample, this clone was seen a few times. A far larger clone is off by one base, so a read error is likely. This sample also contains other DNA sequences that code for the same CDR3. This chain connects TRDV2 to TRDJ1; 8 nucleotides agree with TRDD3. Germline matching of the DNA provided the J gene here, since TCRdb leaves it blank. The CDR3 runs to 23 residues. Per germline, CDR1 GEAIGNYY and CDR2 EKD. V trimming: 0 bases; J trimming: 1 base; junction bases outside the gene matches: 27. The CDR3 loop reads CACDTGGFLLGDARKRPTDKLIF. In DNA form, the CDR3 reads TGTGCCTGTGACACCGGGGGCTTTTTGCTGGGGGACGCCAGGAAGAGACCCACCGATAAACTCATCTTT.

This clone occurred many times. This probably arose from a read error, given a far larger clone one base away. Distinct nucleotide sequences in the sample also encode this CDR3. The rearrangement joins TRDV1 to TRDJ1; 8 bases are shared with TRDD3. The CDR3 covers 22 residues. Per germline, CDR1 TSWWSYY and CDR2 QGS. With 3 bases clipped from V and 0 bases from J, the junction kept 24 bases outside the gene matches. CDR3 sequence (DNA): TGTGCTCTTGGGGAGCTAAGACTGACCTTCTGGGGGAAAACTAGCTACACCGATAAACTCATCTTT. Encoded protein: CALGELRLTFWGKTSYTDKLIF.

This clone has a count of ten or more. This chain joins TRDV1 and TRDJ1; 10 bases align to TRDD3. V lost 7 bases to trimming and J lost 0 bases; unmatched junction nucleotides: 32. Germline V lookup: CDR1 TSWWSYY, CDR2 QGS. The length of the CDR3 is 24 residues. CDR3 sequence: CALDTQGAFLRVGGYFVYTDKLIF. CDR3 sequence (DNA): TGTGCTCTTGATACCCAAGGGGCCTTCCTGAGGGTTGGGGGATACTTTGTGTACACCGATAAACTCATCTTT.

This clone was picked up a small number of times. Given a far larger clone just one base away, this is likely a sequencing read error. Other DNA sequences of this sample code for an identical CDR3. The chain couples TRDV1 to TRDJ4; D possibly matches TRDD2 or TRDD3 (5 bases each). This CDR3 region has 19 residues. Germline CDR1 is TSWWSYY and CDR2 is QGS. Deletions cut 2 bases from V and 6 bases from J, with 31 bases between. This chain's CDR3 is CALGEFHFLRTGGWVALIF. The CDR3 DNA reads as TGTGCTCTTGGGGAATTTCATTTCCTTCGTACTGGAGGATGGGTGGCCCTGATCTTT.

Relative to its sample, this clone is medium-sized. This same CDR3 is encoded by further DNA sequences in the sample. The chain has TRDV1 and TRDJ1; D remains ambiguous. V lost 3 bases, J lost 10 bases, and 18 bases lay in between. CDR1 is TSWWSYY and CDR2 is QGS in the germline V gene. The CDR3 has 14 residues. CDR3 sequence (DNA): TGTGCTCTTGGGGACCCTAGTGGCGGAATTAGACTCATCTTT. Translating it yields CALGDPSGGIRLIF.

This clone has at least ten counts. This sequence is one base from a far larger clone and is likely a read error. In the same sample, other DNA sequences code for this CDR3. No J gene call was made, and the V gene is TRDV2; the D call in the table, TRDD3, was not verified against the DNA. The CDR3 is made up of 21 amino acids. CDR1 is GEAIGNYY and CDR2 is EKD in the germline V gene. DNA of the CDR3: TGTGCCTGTGACACCGCATGGGGTACTGGGGGATACTATCCGTACACCGATAAGCTCATCTTT. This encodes CACDTAWGTGGYYPYTDKLIF.

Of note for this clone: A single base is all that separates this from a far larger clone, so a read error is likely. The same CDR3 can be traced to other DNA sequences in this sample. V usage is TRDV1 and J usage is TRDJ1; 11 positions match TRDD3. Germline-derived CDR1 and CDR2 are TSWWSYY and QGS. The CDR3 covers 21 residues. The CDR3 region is CALERVWGIQARGAYTDKLIF. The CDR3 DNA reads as TGTGCTCTTGAACGAGTCTGGGGGATACAGGCCCGAGGGGCTTACACCGATAAGCTCATCTTT.

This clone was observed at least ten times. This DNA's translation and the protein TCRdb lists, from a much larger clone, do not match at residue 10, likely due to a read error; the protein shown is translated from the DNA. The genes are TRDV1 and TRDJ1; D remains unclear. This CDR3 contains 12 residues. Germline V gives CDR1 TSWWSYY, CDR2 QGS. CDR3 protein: CALGERGHKPIF. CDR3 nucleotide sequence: TGTGCTCTTGGGGAACGGGGCCACAAACCCATCTTT.

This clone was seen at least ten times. CDR3 sequence: CALVGGYANTDKLIF. The CDR3 nucleotides read TGTGCTCTTGTTGGGGGATACGCTAACACCGATAAACTCATCTTT. The rearrangement links TRDV1 to TRDJ1, with TRDD3 matching 11 bases. The trim removed 7 bases at V and 0 bases at J, leaving 4 bases unmatched. The CDR3 loop spans 15 amino acids. Germline V gene data show CDR1 as TSWWSYY and CDR2 as QGS.

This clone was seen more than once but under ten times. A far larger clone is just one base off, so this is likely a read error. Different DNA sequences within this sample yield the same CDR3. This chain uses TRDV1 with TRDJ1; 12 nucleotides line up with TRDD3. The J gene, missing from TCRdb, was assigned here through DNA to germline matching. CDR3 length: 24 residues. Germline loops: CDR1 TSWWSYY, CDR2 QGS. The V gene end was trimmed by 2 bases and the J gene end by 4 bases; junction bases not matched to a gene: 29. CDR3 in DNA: TGTGCTCTTGGGGAAGGCGGGTCAGATTCCGACTGGGGGATACTCACACCGTGCCTCGATAAACTCATCTTT. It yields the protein CALGEGGSDSDWGILTPCLDKLIF.

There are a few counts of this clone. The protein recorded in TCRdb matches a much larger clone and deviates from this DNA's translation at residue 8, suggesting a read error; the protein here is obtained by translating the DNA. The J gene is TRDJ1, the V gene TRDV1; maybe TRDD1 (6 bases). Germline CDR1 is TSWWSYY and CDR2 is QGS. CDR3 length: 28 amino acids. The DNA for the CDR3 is TGTGCTCTTGGGGAACTTCCGCTTCCCCCTCTGGCTACTAAGAAATATTTACGGGTCATTGCTTACACCAATAAACTCATCTTT. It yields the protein CALGELPLPPLATKKYLRVIAYTNKLIF.

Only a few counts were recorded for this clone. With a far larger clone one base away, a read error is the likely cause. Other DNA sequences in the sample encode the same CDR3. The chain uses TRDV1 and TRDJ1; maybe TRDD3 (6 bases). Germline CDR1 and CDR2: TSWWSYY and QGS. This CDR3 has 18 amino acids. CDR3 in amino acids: CALGKRGGRRRSPNKLIF. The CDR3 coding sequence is TGTGCTCTTGGGAAACGGGGGGGGAGAAGGAGATCCCCAAATAAGCTCATCTTT.

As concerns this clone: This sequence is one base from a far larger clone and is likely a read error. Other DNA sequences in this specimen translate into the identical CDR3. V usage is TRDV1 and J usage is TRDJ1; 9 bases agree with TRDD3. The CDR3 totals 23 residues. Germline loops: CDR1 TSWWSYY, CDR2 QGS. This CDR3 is CALGDPLGPTKSTGGLNTDKLIF. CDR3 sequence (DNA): TGTGCTCTTGGGGATCCGTTGGGTCCTACAAAATCTACTGGGGGACTAAACACCGATAAACTTATCTTT.

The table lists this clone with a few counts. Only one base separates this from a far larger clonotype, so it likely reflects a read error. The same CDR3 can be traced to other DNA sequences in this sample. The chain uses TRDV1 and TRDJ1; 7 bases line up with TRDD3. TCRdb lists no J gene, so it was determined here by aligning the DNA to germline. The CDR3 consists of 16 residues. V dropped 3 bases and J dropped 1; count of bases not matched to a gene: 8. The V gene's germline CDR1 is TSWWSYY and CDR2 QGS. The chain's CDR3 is CALGEQAGGFTDKLIF. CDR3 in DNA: TGTGCTCTTGGGGAGCAAGCCGGGGGATTCACCGATAAACTCATCTTT.

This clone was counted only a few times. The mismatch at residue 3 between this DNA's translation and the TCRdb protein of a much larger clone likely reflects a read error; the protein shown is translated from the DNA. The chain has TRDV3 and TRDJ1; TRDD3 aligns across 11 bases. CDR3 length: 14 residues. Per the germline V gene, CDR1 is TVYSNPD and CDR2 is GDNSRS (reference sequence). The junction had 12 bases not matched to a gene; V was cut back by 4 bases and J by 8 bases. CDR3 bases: TGTGCCTCTGAACGGTACTGGGGGATAAGAAAACTCATCTTT. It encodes CASERYWGIRKLIF. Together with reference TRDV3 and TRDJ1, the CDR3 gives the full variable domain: CDKVTQSSPDQTVASGSEVVLLCTYDTVYSNPDLFWYRIRPDYSFQFVFYGDNSRSEGADFTQGRFSVKHILTQKAFHLVISPVRTEDSATYYCASERYWGIRKLIFGKGTRVTVEP.

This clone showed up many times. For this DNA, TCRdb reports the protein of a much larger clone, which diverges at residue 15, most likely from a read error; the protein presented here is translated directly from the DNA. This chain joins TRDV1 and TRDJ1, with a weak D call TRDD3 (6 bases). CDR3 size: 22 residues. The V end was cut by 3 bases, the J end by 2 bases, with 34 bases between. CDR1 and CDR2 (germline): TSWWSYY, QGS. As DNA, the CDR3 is TGTGCTCTTGGGGACCATCACTACTTCTTTCACTGGGCCGCCCCCCGTACCGATAAACTCATCTTT. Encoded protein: CALGDHHYFFHWAAPRTDKLIF.